This passage covers 26 T cell receptor beta chains from one sample sequenced in a study of tissue T cells after allogeneic stem cell transplantation. Profiled with immunoSEQ multiplex PCR; TCRdb holds only in-frame clones, not every one. The table shows thousands of clones, with approximately 50% occurring only once. Sample time point: mouse harvest day 7 after allogeneic transplant. The graft held 10^6 splenic CD5+ T cells and 10^7 T-cell-depleted bone marrow cells. Sequenced sample: gut tissue. The receptors originated from a female BALB/c mouse given C57BL/6 T cells with graft-versus-host disease after an allogeneic hematopoietic cell transplant.

By sample fraction, this clone is medium-sized. The germline and genes are mouse ones. The read terminates 1 residue ahead of where the CDR3 ends, so the germline J gene completes it. The V call is TRBV16, the J call TRBJ2-7, with a tentative D call TRBD1 (5 bases). The CDR3 is 14 residues long. Germline assignment: CDR1 SGHSA and CDR2 FRNQAP. Trimming removed 0 bases from V and 5 bases from J, with 11 bases in between. CDR3 DNA, as far as it was read: TGTGCAAGCAGCTTAGAAGCAGGGAGAGATGAACAGTAC. Translated, it gives CASSLEAGRDEQY. The complete CDR3 reads CASSLEAGRDEQYF.

A word on this clone: Genes and germline come from the mouse. The sequence runs out 1 residue before the end of the CDR3; the remainder is reconstructed from the germline J gene. The V gene is TRBV16, the J gene TRBJ2-1; 10 nucleotides match TRBD2. This CDR3 comprises 15 residues. J was trimmed by 4 bases and V by 3 bases; bases with no gene match: 3. The germline CDR1 and CDR2 sequences are SGHSA and FRNQAP. The sequenced part of the CDR3 DNA is TGTGCAAGCAGCTTCCTGGGGGGGCGGTATGCTGAGCAGTTC. It yields the protein CASSFLGGRYAEQF. In full, the CDR3 reads CASSFLGGRYAEQFF.

About this clone itself: These gene names are mouse names. The chain's CDR3 is CASSLYAEQFF. The part of the CDR3 DNA that was read is TGTGCCAGCAGCCTGTATGCTGAGCAGTTC. V usage is TRBV3 and J usage is TRBJ2-1; D not resolved. The sequenced fragment ends 1 residue before the CDR3 boundary, so the rest is inferred from the germline J gene. There are 11 residues in the CDR3. The V gene's germline CDR1 is SNHLY and CDR2 FYNGKV (reference sequence). The ends were cut back, 5 bases at V and 4 bases at J, with 3 bases in the middle.

For this clone: The gene names given are mouse names. The read halts 1 residue ahead of the CDR3 end, with the missing end drawn from the germline J gene. The chain employs TRBV3 and TRBJ2-7, with 10 bases lining up with TRBD2. V lost 4 bases, J lost 7 bases, and 4 bases stayed unmatched. CDR1 is SNHLY and CDR2 is FYNGKV in the germline V gene (reference sequence). The CDR3 length is 13 residues. The part of the CDR3 DNA that was read is TGTGCCAGCAGCTCCGGGACTGGGGTGGAACAGTAC. Its protein is CASSSGTGVEQY. The whole CDR3 sequence reads CASSSGTGVEQYF.

This clone appeared a few times. Gene names refer to mouse genes. The read halts 1 residue ahead of the CDR3 end, with the missing end drawn from the germline J gene. The V call is TRBV26, the J call TRBJ2-7, with TRBD1 matching 12 bases. The V segment lost 6 bases and the J segment 6 bases; nucleotides outside the gene matches: 6. The CDR3 consists of 14 residues. Germline V CDR1 and CDR2: KGHPV, FQNQEV (reference sequence). The CDR3 sequence: CASSPGQGAGEQYF. The sequenced CDR3 bases are TGTGCCAGCAGCCCGGGACAGGGGGCGGGTGAACAGTAC.

About this clone itself: Any gene name here is a mouse gene name. CDR3 protein: CASSPGLYYEQYF. The DNA read from the CDR3 is TGTGCCAGCAGCCCGGGACTGTACTATGAACAGTAC. The rearrangement links TRBV15 to TRBJ2-7; TRBD2 agrees at 7 bases. The read falls 1 residue short of the CDR3 end, and the missing part is taken from the germline J gene. The V gene end was trimmed by 6 bases and the J gene end by 3 bases; junction bases not matched to a gene: 5. The germline V gene encodes CDR1 SGHND and CDR2 FRSKSL. The CDR3 consists of 13 residues.

In regard to this clone: Mouse germline and gene names are used. The read terminates 1 residue before the CDR3 end, so the remaining end is supplied by the germline J gene. V gene TRBV26 combines with J gene TRBJ1-4; weak D call: TRBD1 (6 bases). V dropped 8 bases and J dropped 0 bases, with 10 bases sitting between them. Germline values: CDR1 KGHPV, CDR2 FQNQEV (reference sequence). This CDR3 contains 14 residues. CDR3 DNA (partial): TGTGCCAGCGGGACAATACTTTCCAACGAAAGATTATTT. This encodes CASGTILSNERLF. In full, the CDR3 is CASGTILSNERLFF.

As concerns this clone: The genes and germline here are from mouse. The read terminates 1 residue before the CDR3 end, so the remaining end is supplied by the germline J gene. The V and J genes are TRBV26 and TRBJ1-1; unclear D gene. This CDR3 has 13 residues. CDR1 is KGHPV and CDR2 is FQNQEV in the germline V gene (reference sequence). Trimming took 2 bases from V and 0 from J, leaving 4 bases between them. CDR3 bases read: TGTGCCAGCAGTCTGAAGCAGAACACAGAAGTCTTC. Encoded protein: CASSLKQNTEVF. The whole CDR3 region reads CASSLKQNTEVFF.

This clone was counted only a few times. The gene symbols are mouse symbols. Read data end 1 residue before the CDR3 end; the end is taken from the germline J gene. The V and J genes are TRBV26 and TRBJ1-2; maybe TRBD1 (6 bases). CDR1 KGHPV and CDR2 FQNQEV come from the germline V gene (reference sequence). The CDR3 extends over 14 amino acids. Trimming stripped 2 bases from V and 4 bases from J, with 11 bases between. The CDR3 is CASSLVGAGSDYTF. The sequenced part of the CDR3 DNA is TGTGCCAGCAGTCTGGTGGGGGCGGGCTCCGACTACACC.

Concerning this clone itself: Gene names are mouse gene names. The read stops 1 residue short of the end of the CDR3; the missing end is completed from the germline J gene. This rearrangement joins TRBV15 to TRBJ2-1; 12 positions agree with TRBD2. With V trimmed by 5 bases and J by 3 bases, 2 bases remained unmatched. The CDR3 loop spans 15 amino acids. Germline V CDR1 and CDR2: SGHND, FRSKSL. The part of the CDR3 DNA that was read is TGTGCCAGCAGTCGACTGGGGGGGCGCTATGCTGAGCAGTTC. This gives the protein CASSRLGGRYAEQF. The complete CDR3 reads CASSRLGGRYAEQFF.

Notes on this clone: One junction end does not reproduce the germline sequence, and a read error may be involved. The gene symbols are mouse symbols. The read halts 1 residue ahead of the CDR3 end, with the missing end drawn from the germline J gene. V is TRBV13-2 and J is TRBJ1-4, with 10 bases lining up with TRBD1. Per the germline V gene, CDR1 is NNHNN and CDR2 is SYGAGS (reference sequence). The CDR3 runs to 14 residues. Incomplete CDR3 DNA: TGTGCCAGCAGTGAAGGGACAGGGGACGAAAGATTATTT. Protein product: CASSEGTGDERLF. The full CDR3 sequence reads CASSEGTGDERLFF.

With respect to this clone: Genes here carry mouse names. Incomplete CDR3 DNA: TGTGGTGCTAGGGGGGGGTATGAACAGTAC. Amino acids: CGARGGYEQY. The whole CDR3 reads CGARGGYEQYF. The chain uses TRBV20 and TRBJ2-7, with D perhaps being TRBD1 or TRBD2 (5 bases each). The CDR3 end is not reached by the read, which stops 1 residue before it; the germline J gene fills it in. Germline V gene data show CDR1 as GFQATS and CDR2 as STVNSAI. V was clipped by 1 base and J by 4 bases, with 5 bases between them. The CDR3 extends over 11 amino acids.

With respect to this clone: Gene names and germline match the mouse. The read stops 1 residue short of the end of the CDR3; the missing end is completed from the germline J gene. The genes are TRBV26 and TRBJ1-1, with 11 bases identical to TRBD1. This CDR3 spans 14 amino acids. V lost 4 bases to trimming and J lost 5 bases; unmatched junction nucleotides: 3. CDR1 and CDR2 (germline): KGHPV, FQNQEV (reference sequence). This CDR3 reads CASSPGQGGTEVFF. Partial CDR3 DNA: TGTGCCAGCAGTCCGGGACAGGGGGGGACAGAAGTCTTC.

With regard to this clone: The germline and genes are mouse ones. The observed sequence ends 1 residue before the CDR3 terminus, with the missing tail filled in from the germline J gene. V usage is TRBV26 and J usage is TRBJ1-6; unclear D gene. TRBJ1-6 is designated an ORF whose function remains uncertain. Germline loops: CDR1 KGHPV, CDR2 FQNQEV (reference sequence). The CDR3 extends over 14 amino acids. V lost 2 bases and J lost 3, with 5 bases in between. Partial CDR3 DNA: TGTGCCAGCAGTCTGGGGATCTATAATTCGCCCCTCTAC. This codes for CASSLGIYNSPLY. The whole CDR3 reads CASSLGIYNSPLYF.

By share, this clone ranks as medium-sized. Gene and germline names: mouse. The read gets to within 1 residue of the CDR3 end, and the germline J gene fills in the rest. The same CDR3 arises from other DNA sequences in this sample as well. J is TRBJ2-7 and V is TRBV26; weak D call: TRBD1 (5 bases). CDR3 length: 12 residues. Trimming took off 4 bases at V and 3 bases at J, with 7 bases between the two ends. CDR1 is KGHPV, CDR2 FQNQEV, per germline (reference sequence). Incomplete CDR3 DNA: TGTGCCAGCAGTCGTGACAGCTATGAACAGTAC. It yields the protein CASSRDSYEQY. The whole CDR3 is CASSRDSYEQYF. Full variable domain (rest looked up from reference TRBV26 and TRBJ2-7): NSKVIQTPRYLVKGQGQKAKMRCIPEKGHPVVFWYQQNKNNEFKFLINFQNQEVLQQIDMTEKRFSAECPSNSPCSLEIQSSEAGDSALYLCASSRDSYEQYFGPGTRLTVL.

Comment on this clone: Mouse gene names and germline throughout. Read data end 1 residue before the CDR3 end; the end is taken from the germline J gene. The chain joins TRBV12-2 to TRBJ1-2; no definite D call. The CDR3 is 15 amino acids. Trimming removed 0 bases at V and 3 bases at J, with 13 bases between. CDR1 SGHLS and CDR2 HYDKME come from the germline V gene. CDR3 DNA (partial): TGTGCCAGCTCTCTCGAGGGCAGGCGGGACTCCGACTACACC. Its translation is CASSLEGRRDSDYT. The whole CDR3 is CASSLEGRRDSDYTF.

About this clone itself: The genes and germline here are from mouse. The sequenced fragment ends 1 residue before the CDR3 boundary, so the rest is inferred from the germline J gene. The chain has TRBV26 and TRBJ2-4; D may be TRBD1 or TRBD2 (5 bases each). The V end lost 2 bases, the J end lost 0 bases, and 6 bases lay between the germline ends. Per germline, CDR1 KGHPV and CDR2 FQNQEV (reference sequence). The CDR3 is made up of 14 amino acids. The CDR3 protein is CASSLGDSQNTLYF. Incomplete CDR3 DNA: TGTGCCAGCAGTCTGGGGGACAGTCAAAACACCTTGTAC.

This clone was seen only a few times. The germline and genes are mouse ones. The read terminates 1 residue before the CDR3 end, so the remaining end is supplied by the germline J gene. This chain joins TRBV23 and TRBJ2-7; TRBD2, the table's D call, lacks a check against the DNA. The CDR3 length is 14 residues. CDR1 is KGHTA and CDR2 is FQNQQP in the germline V gene. This chain's CDR3 is CSSSQTGGRYEQYF. CDR3 DNA (partial): TGCTCCAGCAGTCAAACTGGGGGCCGTTATGAACAGTAC.

With respect to this clone: Gene names and germline match the mouse. The read gets to within 1 residue of the CDR3 end, and the germline J gene fills in the rest. V is TRBV26 and J is TRBJ2-7; 13 bases map to TRBD2. Germline CDR1 KGHPV, CDR2 FQNQEV (reference sequence). The CDR3 has 15 amino acids. With 4 bases clipped from V and 0 bases from J, the junction kept 0 bases outside the gene matches. The CDR3 spells CASSRDWGGSYEQYF. The DNA read from the CDR3 is TGTGCCAGCAGTCGGGACTGGGGGGGCTCCTATGAACAGTAC.

To note about this clone: Mouse gene names apply. The read ends 1 residue before the CDR3 terminus; that terminus is restored from the germline J gene. The V call is TRBV19, the J call TRBJ2-1; D perhaps matches TRBD1 (6 bases). V was trimmed by 1 base and J by 7 bases, leaving 9 bases between them. This CDR3 is built from 13 residues. Germline CDR1 and CDR2: FNHDT and SITEND (reference sequence). The CDR3 region is CASSIQGRAEQFF. CDR3 bases read: TGTGCCAGCAGTATACAGGGGAGGGCTGAGCAGTTC.

Points on this clone: Genes here carry mouse names. CDR3 sequence reads: CASSYRGTEVFF. Partial CDR3 DNA: TGTGCCAGCAGCTACAGGGGCACAGAAGTCTTC. This rearrangement joins TRBV3 to TRBJ1-1; 7 positions agree with TRBD1. The read comes to an end 1 residue before the CDR3 does, leaving the germline J gene to fill in the end. Germline values: CDR1 SNHLY, CDR2 FYNGKV (reference sequence). The CDR3 loop spans 12 amino acids. With V trimmed by 4 bases and J by 4 bases, 0 bases remained unmatched.

This clone was seen a single time. Gene labels here are mouse ones. The read comes to an end 1 residue before the CDR3 does, leaving the germline J gene to fill in the end. The J gene is TRBJ1-6, the V gene TRBV20, with D perhaps matching TRBD1 (5 bases). TRBJ1-6 is assigned to the ORF class and has an uncertain function. The CDR3 extends over 14 amino acids. The germline V gene encodes CDR1 GFQATS and CDR2 STVNSAI. V dropped 1 base and J dropped 3 bases, with 7 bases sitting between them. This chain's CDR3 is CGARGGFYNSPLYF. Partial CDR3 DNA: TGTGGTGCTAGGGGGGGGTTCTATAATTCGCCCCTCTAC.

This clone occurred a few times. Germline and genes: mouse. The sequenced fragment ends 1 residue before the CDR3 boundary, so the rest is inferred from the germline J gene. Other nucleotide sequences from this sample produce the same CDR3. The chain couples TRBV26 to TRBJ2-7; no reliable D call. The CDR3 spans 11 residues. Trimming shortened V by 4 bases and J by 4 bases, and 5 bases separated the two germline ends. The germline CDR1 and CDR2 sequences are KGHPV and FQNQEV (reference sequence). Partial CDR3 DNA: TGTGCCAGCAGTCCGCAATATGAACAGTAC. It translates to CASSPQYEQY. The CDR3 in its entirety is CASSPQYEQYF. The variable domain in full, with the rest retrieved from reference TRBV26 and TRBJ2-7, is NSKVIQTPRYLVKGQGQKAKMRCIPEKGHPVVFWYQQNKNNEFKFLINFQNQEVLQQIDMTEKRFSAECPSNSPCSLEIQSSEAGDSALYLCASSPQYEQYFGPGTRLTVL.

Only a few counts were recorded for this clone. All gene names here are mouse names. The read halts 1 residue ahead of the CDR3 end, with the missing end drawn from the germline J gene. This chain joins TRBV29 and TRBJ2-1, with D tentatively TRBD1 (6 bases). This CDR3 contains 15 residues. Germline V gene sequence: CDR1 MSHET, CDR2 SYDVDS. Trimming removed 2 bases at V and 0 bases at J, with 8 bases between. The sequenced CDR3 bases are TGTGCTAGCAGTTTAGGGGGACATAACTATGCTGAGCAGTTC. Its protein product is CASSLGGHNYAEQF. The whole CDR3 sequence is CASSLGGHNYAEQFF. Variable domain in full (rest from reference TRBV29 and TRBJ2-1): DMKVTQMPRYLIKRMGENVLLECGQDMSHETMYWYRQDPGLGLQLIYISYDVDSNSEGDIPKGYRVSRKKREHFSLILDSAKTNQTSVYFCASSLGGHNYAEQFFGPGTRLTVL.

In its sample, this clone is medium-sized. Gene names and germline match the mouse. The read ends 1 residue shy of where the CDR3 ends; the end is completed using the germline J gene. This chain connects TRBV19 to TRBJ2-7, with a tentative D call TRBD1 (6 bases). This CDR3 has 14 amino acids. V gave up 0 bases and J gave up 0 bases, with 7 bases separating them. Germline loops: CDR1 FNHDT, CDR2 SITEND (reference sequence). The CDR3 bases that were read are TGTGCCAGCAGTATAGGGGACATCTCCTATGAACAGTAC. Protein sequence: CASSIGDISYEQY. The entire CDR3 protein is CASSIGDISYEQYF.

As regards this clone: The gene names here belong to mouse. The read stops 1 residue short of the end of the CDR3; the missing end is completed from the germline J gene. The chain couples TRBV15 to TRBJ2-5, with D possibly called TRBD1 or TRBD2 (6 bases each). V was cut by 1 base and J by 6 bases, with 8 bases left in between. In germline, CDR1 is SGHND, CDR2 FRSKSL. The CDR3 is 13 residues long. The CDR3 DNA, read in part, is TGTGCCAGCAGTTTAGGGGGGCCGGACACCCAGTAC. It codes for CASSLGGPDTQY. The CDR3 in full is CASSLGGPDTQYF.